The T cell receptor (beta chain) described here comes from a study of control samples from healthy donors and cancer patients. A single count supports this clone. Assay: immunoSEQ multiplex PCR; the TCRdb copy retains only in-frame clones and omits some. The data contain approximately 130,000 clones, roughly 87% of them singletons. The sequencing input was blood. The sequence was obtained from a middle-aged man in good health.

CDR3 coding DNA: TGTGCCACCCGGGACAGCTCCTACGAGCAGTACTTC. As protein: CATRDSSYEQYF. This sequence joins TRBV15 and TRBJ2-7; 7 bases match TRBD1. Germline CDR1 reads LNHNV; CDR2 reads YYDKDF (reference sequence). Trimming at V came to 8 bases and at J to 0 bases, leaving 1 base not matched to a gene. CDR3 length: 12 residues.